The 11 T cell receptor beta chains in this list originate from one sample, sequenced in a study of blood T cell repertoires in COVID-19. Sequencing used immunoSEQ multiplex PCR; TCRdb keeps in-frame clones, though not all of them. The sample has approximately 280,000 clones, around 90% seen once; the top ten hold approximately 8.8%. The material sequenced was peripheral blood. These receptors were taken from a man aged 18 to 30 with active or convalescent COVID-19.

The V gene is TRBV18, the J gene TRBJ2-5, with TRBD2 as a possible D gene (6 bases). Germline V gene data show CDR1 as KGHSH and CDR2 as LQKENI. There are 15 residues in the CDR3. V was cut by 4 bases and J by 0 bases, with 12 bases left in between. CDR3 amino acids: CASSRNGGNQETQYF. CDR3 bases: TGTGCCAGCTCACGGAATGGGGGGAACCAAGAGACCCAGTACTTC.

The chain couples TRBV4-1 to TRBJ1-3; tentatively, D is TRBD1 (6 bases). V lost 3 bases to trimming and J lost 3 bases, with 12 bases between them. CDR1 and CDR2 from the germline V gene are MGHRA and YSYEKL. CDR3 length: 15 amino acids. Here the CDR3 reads CASSQSQGSGNTIYF. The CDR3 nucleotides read TGCGCCAGCAGCCAGTCCCAGGGGAGTGGAAACACCATATATTTT.

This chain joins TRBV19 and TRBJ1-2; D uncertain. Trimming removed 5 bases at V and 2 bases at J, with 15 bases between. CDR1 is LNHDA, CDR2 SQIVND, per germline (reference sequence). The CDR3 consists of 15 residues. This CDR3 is CASSARTAGNYGYTF. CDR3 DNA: TGTGCCAGTAGTGCCAGGACGGCGGGCAACTATGGCTACACCTTC.

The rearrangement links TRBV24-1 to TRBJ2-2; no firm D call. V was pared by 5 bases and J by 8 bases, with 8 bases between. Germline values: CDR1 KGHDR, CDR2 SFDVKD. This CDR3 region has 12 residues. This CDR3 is CATSGHGGELFF. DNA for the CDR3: TGTGCCACCAGTGGTCACGGGGGGGAGCTGTTTTTT.

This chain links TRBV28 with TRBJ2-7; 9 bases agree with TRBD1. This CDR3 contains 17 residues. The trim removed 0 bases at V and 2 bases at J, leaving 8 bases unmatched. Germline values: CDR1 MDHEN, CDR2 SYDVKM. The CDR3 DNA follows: TGTGCCAGCAGTTTATGGATTGGGACAGGGAAGACCTACGAGCAGTACTTC. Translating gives CASSLWIGTGKTYEQYF.

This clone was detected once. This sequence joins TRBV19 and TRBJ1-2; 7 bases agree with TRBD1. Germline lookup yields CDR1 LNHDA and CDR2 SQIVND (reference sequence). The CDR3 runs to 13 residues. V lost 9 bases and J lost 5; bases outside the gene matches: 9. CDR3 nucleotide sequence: TGTGCCAGCAAAACGGACAGGAAGTATGGCTACACCTTC. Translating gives CASKTDRKYGYTF.

The CDR3 loop reads CASSQAWGGQPQHF. DNA of the CDR3: TGTGCCAGCAGCCAAGCTTGGGGGGGTCAGCCCCAGCATTTT. The rearrangement links TRBV4-2 to TRBJ1-5; a weak D match, TRBD1 (5 bases). Between the trimmed V and J ends, which lost 1 base and 6 bases, there was a span of 10 bases. Germline V lookup: CDR1 LGHNA, CDR2 YNFKEQ. The CDR3 loop spans 14 amino acids.

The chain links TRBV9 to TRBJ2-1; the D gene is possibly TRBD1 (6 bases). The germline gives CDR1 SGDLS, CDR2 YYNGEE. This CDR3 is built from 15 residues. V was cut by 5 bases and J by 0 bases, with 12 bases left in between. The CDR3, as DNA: TGTGCCAGCAGTGAAGGGGGTAACTCCTACAATGAGCAGTTCTTC. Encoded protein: CASSEGGNSYNEQFF.

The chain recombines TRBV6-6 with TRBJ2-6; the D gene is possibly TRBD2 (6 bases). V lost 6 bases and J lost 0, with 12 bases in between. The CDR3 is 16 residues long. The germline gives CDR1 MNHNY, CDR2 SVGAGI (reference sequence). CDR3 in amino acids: CASSTPGGSGANVLTF. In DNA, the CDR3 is TGTGCCAGCAGCACTCCCGGGGGCTCTGGGGCCAACGTCCTGACTTTC.

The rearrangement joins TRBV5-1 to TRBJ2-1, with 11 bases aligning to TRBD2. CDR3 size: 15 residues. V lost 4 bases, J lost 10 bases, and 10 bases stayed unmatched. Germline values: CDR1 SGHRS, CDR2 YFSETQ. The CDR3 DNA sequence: TGCGCCAGCAGCGAATTAGCGGGGGGGCCTCCAGAGCAGTTCTTC. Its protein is CASSELAGGPPEQFF. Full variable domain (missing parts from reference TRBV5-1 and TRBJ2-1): KAGVTQTPRYLIKTRGQQVTLSCSPISGHRSVSWYQQTPGQGLQFLFEYFSETQRNKGNFPGRFSGRQFSNSRSEMNVSTLELGDSALYLCASSELAGGPPEQFFGPGTRLTVL.

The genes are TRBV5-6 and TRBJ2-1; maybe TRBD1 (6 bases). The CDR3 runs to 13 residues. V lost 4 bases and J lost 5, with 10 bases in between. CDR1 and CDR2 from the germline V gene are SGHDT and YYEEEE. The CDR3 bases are TGTGCCAGCAGCCTCGGGACAAACAATGAGCAGTTCTTC. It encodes CASSLGTNNEQFF.